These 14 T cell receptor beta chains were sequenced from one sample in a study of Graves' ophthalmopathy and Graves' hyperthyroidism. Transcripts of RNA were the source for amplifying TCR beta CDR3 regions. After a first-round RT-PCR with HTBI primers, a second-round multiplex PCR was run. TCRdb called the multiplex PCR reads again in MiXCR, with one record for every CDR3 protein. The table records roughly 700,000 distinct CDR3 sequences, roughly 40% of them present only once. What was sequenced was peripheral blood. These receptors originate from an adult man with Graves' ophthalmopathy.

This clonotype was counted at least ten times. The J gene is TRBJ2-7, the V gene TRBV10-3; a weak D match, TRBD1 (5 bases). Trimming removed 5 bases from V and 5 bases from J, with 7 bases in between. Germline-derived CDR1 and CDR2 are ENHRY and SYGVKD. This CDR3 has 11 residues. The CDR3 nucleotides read TGTGCCATCAGTCCAGGGAACGAGCAGTACTTC. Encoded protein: CAISPGNEQYF.

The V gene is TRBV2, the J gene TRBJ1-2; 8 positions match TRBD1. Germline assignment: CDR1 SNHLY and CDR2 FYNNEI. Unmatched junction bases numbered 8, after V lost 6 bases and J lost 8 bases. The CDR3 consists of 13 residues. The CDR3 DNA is TGTGCCAGCAGGGAGGACAGGGTGGAAGGCTACACCTTC. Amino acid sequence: CASREDRVEGYTF.

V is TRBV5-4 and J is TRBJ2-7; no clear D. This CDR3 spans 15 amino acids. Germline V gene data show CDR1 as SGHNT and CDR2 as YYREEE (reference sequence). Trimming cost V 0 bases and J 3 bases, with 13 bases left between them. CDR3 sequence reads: CASSLEFGVGYEQYF. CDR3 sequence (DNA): TGTGCCAGCAGCTTGGAATTTGGGGTTGGCTACGAGCAGTACTTC.

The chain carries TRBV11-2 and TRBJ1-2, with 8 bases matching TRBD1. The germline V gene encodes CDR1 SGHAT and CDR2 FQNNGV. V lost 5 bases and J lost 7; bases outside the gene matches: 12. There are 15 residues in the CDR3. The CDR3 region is CASSPLVQGAPGYTF. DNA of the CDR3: TGTGCCAGCAGCCCCTTGGTCCAGGGGGCCCCTGGCTACACCTTC. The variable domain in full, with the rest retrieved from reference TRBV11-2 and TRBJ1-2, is EAGVAQSPRYKIIEKRQSVAFWCNPISGHATLYWYQQILGQGPKLLIQFQNNGVVDDSQLPKDRFSAERLKGVDSTLKIQPAKLEDSAVYLCASSPLVQGAPGYTFGSGTRLTVV.

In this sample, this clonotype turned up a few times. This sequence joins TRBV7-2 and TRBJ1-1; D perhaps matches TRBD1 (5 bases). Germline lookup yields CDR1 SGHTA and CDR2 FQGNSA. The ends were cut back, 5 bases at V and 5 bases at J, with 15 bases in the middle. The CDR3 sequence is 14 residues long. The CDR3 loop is CASSDRGGGTEAFF. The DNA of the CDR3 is TGTGCCAGCAGCGACCGGGGGGGAGGGACTGAAGCTTTCTTT.

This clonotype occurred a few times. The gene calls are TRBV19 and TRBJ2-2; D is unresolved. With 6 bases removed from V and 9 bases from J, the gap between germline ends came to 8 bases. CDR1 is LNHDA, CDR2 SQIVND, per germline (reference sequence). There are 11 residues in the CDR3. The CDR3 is CASRGYRELFF. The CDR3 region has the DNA TGTGCCAGTAGGGGTTACCGGGAGCTGTTTTTT.

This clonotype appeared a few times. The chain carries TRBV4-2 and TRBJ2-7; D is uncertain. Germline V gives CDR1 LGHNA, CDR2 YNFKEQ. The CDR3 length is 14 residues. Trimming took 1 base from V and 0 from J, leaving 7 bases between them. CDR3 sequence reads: CASSQGVISYEQYF. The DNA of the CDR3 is TGTGCCAGCAGCCAAGGTGTTATCTCCTACGAGCAGTACTTC.

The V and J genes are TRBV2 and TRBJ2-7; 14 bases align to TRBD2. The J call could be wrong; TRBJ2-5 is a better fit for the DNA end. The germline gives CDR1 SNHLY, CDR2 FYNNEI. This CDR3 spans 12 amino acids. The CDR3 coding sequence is TGTGCCACGACTAGCGGGAGGGCGACCCAGTACTTC. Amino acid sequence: CATTSGRATQYF.

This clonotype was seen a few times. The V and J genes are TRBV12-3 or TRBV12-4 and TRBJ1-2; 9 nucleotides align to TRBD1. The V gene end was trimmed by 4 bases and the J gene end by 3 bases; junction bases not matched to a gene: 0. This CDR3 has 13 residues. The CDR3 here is CASSWDRDYGYTF. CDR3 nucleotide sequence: TGTGCCAGCAGTTGGGACAGGGACTATGGCTACACCTTC.

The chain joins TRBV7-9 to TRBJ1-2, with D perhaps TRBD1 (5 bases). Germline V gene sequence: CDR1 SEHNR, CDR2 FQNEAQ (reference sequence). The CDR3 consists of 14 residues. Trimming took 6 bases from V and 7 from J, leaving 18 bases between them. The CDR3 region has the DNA TGTGCCAGCAGTTTATGGGGCGACGGGAGTGGCTACACCTTC. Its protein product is CASSLWGDGSGYTF.

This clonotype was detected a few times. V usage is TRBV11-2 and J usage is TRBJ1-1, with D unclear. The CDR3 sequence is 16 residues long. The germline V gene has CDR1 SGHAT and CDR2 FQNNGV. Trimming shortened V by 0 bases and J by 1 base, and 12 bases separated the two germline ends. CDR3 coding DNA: TGTGCCAGCAGCTTAGATCGCCGGGGAAGGAACACTGAAGCTTTCTTT. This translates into CASSLDRRGRNTEAFF. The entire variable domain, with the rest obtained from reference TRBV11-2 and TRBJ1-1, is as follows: EAGVAQSPRYKIIEKRQSVAFWCNPISGHATLYWYQQILGQGPKLLIQFQNNGVVDDSQLPKDRFSAERLKGVDSTLKIQPAKLEDSAVYLCASSLDRRGRNTEAFFGQGTRLTVV.

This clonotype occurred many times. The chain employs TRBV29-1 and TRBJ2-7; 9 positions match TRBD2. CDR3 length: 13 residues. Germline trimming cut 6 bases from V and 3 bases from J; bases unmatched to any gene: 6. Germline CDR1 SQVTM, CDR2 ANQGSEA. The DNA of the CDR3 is TGCAGCGTGGACCTAGCGGGGCTCTACGAGCAGTACTTC. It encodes CSVDLAGLYEQYF.

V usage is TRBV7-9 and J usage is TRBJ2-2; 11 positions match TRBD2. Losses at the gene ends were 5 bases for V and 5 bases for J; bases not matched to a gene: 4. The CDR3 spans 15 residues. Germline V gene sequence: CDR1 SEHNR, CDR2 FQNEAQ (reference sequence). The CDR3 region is CASSTSGRGTGELFF. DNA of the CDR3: TGTGCCAGCAGCACTAGCGGGAGAGGGACCGGGGAGCTGTTTTTT.

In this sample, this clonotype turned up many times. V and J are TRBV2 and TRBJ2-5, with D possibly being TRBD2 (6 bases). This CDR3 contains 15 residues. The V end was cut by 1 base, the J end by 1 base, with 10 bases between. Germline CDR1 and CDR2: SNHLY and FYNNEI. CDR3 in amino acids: CASSEGAGAQETQYF. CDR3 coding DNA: TGTGCCAGCAGTGAAGGAGCGGGCGCCCAAGAGACCCAGTACTTC.